This T cell receptor beta chain is drawn from a study of blood T cell repertoires in COVID-19 (dated by TCRdb to the early 2020s). With regard to the full study: Collaborator samples came from the United States, Italy and Spain and covered acute and convalescent phases of COVID-19. The material from the prospective study consisted of cDNA or gDNA derived from T cells, B-cell-depleted T cells, or PBMCs. The dataset comprised deeply sampled blood TCRbeta repertoires from subjects exposed to, actively infected with, or recovered from COVID-19. The repertoires were released in a freely available public database meant as a resource for research on the immune response to SARS-CoV-2. Samples were obtained from the ongoing ImmuneRACE study (first 160 participants) and from over 1,000 subjects provided by 6 global collaborators. Nearly every sample came with metadata listing a de-identified subject ID, COVID-19 status, age in years and sex. HLA class I and class II types, where available, came from metadata supplied by the sample provider rather than from assay-based typing. Summary of the overall study and its limitations: How much clinical and demographic metadata was included differed by source and by participant, and the metadata was provided uncurated.

In the prospective study, participants were roughly 18 to 100 years old, resided in about two dozen geographic areas of the United States, and were enrolled through a virtual design. To assign participants to cohorts, the prospective study relied on clinical history that participants themselves reported in a screening survey and a study questionnaire. In the prospective study, mobile phlebotomists collected whole blood, serum and a nasopharyngeal or oropharyngeal swab from each participant. Participants in the prospective study had the option to provide additional blood draws and questionnaires over an approximately 2-month period. Before DNA extraction, blood samples from the prospective study were shipped at room temperature or frozen. The junction shows trimming of 7 bases on V and 4 bases on J, plus 10 bases between the germline ends. The CDR3 contains 13 residues, cysteine and phenylalanine counted. Only the CDR3 DNA stays, 39 bases, in frame from base 1. Per the germline V gene, SNHLY is the CDR1 and FYNNEI is the CDR2.

TCRbeta CDR3 regions were amplified from genomic DNA using the immunoSEQ Assay, a bias-controlled multiplex PCR. On the authors' methods: Within the assay, amplification of reference gene primers was used to estimate how many nucleated cells each sample contained. To quantify the absolute abundance of each unique TCRbeta CDR3 rearrangement, sequence reads were collapsed and filtered. Productive Simpson clonality was computed per sample as the square root of Simpson's diversity index over productive rearrangements. Held by TCRdb, this immuneACCESS table contains in-frame sequences only and omits some clones. Under half of the omission traces to an unresolved V gene where checked; the cause of the rest is unknown. V and J calls and clone size are copied from that table; D and trimming were computed from the DNA. This sample lists 250,000 or so clones; 85% to 90% were detected once. The top ten hold over 3.5% of the sample.

With regard to this clone: The antigen it binds to is not known. No base quality values were provided; no much bigger clone lies one nucleotide off.

The sequence was obtained from a woman under 40 with acute COVID-19. The sequenced material came from PBMCs or T cells enriched from blood (not recorded which). The chain joins TRBV2 to TRBJ2-2; the D segment could be TRBD2, given 5 matching bases. CDR3 region: CASTGKRTGELFF. The DNA sequence is TGTGCCAGCACGGGGAAACGCACCGGGGAGCTGTTTTTT.